This TCR beta chain is drawn from a study of cytomegalovirus exposure and HLA in healthy donors. The study's findings and limits: In a later analysis, first-cohort TCR clusters were found to tend to co-occur in the 130 or so validation repertoires.

The germline V gene has CDR1 SGHTA and CDR2 FQGTGA. The length of the CDR3 is 16 residues. The ends were cut back, 5 bases at V and 3 bases at J, with 16 bases in the middle. Comments on this clone: Its antigen is unknown.

The assay was immunoSEQ multiplex PCR, and TCRdb's table has in-frame clones only and misses some. Altogether about 150,000 clones are present, 70% to 90% being singletons, with the ten largest covering around 20%. Source material: PBMCs. The source is a man younger than 35 in good health and CMV-seropositive. The gene calls are TRBV7-3 and TRBJ2-2; perhaps TRBD2 as D (6 bases). CDR3 bases: TGTGCCAGCAGCCGTTTGGGGGGTGTTGACACCGGGGAGCTGTTTTTT. The encoded protein is CASSRLGGVDTGELFF.